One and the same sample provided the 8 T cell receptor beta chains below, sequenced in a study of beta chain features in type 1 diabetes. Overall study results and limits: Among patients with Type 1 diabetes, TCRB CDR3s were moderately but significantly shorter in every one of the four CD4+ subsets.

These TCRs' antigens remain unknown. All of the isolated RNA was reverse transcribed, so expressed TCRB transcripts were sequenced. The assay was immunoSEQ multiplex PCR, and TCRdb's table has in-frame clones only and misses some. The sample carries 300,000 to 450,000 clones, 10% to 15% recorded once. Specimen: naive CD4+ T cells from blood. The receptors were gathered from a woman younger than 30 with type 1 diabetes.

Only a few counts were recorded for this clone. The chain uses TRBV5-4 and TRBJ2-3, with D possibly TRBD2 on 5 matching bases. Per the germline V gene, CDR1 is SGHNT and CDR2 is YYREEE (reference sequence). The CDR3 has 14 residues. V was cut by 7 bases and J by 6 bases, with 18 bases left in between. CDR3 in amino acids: CASGEVGVVDTQYF. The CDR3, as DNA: TGTGCCAGCGGGGAAGTGGGAGTGGTGGATACGCAGTATTTT.

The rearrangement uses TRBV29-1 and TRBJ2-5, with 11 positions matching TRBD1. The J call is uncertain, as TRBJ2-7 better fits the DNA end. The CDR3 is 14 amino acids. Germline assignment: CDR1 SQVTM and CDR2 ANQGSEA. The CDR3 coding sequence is TGCAGCGTTGGGGCCGGGACAGGGGGAGACGAGCAGTACTTC. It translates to CSVGAGTGGDEQYF.

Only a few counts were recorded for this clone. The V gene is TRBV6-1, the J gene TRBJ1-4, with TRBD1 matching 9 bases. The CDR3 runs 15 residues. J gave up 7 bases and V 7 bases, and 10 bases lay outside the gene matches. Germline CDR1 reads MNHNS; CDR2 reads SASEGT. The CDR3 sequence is CASTRMGQGGEKLFF. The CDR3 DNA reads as TGTGCCAGCACCAGAATGGGACAGGGAGGTGAAAAACTGTTTTTT.

The CDR3 here is CASSLVLPGIQGGELFF. Written as DNA, the CDR3 is TGTGCCAGCAGCTTAGTCCTTCCCGGCATCCAGGGGGGGGAGCTGTTTTTT. V is TRBV7-6 and J is TRBJ2-2, with D perhaps matching TRBD1 (6 bases). The germline V and J ends were trimmed by 1 base and 8 bases, with 20 bases remaining between them. Germline V gene sequence: CDR1 SGHVS, CDR2 FNYEAQ. This CDR3 has 17 residues.

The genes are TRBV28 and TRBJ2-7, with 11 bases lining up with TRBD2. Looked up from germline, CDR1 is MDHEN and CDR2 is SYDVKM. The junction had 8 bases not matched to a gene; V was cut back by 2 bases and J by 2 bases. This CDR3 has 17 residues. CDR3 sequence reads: CASSLGLAGGSTYEQYF. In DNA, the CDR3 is TGTGCCAGCAGTTTAGGGCTAGCGGGAGGCTCAACCTACGAGCAGTACTTC.

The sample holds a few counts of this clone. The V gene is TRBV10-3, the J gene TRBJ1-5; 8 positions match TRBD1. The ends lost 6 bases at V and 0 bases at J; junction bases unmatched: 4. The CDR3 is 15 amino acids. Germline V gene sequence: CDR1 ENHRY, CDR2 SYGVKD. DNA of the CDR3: TGTGCCATCAGCGGGACAGGATATAGCAATCAGCCCCAGCATTTT. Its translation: CAISGTGYSNQPQHF.

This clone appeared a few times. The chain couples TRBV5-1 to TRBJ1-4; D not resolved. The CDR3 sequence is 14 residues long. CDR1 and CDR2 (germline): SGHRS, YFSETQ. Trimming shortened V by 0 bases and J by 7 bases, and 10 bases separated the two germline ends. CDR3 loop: CASSLDSESEKLFF. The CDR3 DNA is TGCGCCAGCAGCTTGGACAGTGAGAGTGAAAAACTGTTTTTT.

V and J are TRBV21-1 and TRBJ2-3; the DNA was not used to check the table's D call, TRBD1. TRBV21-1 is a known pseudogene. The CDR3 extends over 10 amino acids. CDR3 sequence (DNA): TGTGCCAGCAGCTGGCACAGGCAGTATTTT. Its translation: CASSWHRQYF.